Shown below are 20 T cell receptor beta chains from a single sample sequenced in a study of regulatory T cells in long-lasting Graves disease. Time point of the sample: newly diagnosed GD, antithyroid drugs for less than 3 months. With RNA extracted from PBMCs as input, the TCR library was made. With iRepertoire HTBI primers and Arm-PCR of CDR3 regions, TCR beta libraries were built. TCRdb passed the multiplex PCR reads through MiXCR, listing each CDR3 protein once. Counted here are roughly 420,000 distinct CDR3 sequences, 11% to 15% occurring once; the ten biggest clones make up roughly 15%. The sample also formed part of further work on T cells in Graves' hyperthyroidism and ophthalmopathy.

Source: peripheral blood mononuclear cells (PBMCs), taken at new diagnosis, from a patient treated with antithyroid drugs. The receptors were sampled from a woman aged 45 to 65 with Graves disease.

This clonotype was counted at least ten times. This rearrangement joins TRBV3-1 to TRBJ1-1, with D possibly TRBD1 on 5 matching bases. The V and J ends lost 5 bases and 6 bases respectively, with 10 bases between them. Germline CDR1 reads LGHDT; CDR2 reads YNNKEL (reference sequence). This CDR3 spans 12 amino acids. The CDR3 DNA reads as TGTGCCAGCAGCTTCGGGGGACCTGAAGCTTTCTTT. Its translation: CASSFGGPEAFF.

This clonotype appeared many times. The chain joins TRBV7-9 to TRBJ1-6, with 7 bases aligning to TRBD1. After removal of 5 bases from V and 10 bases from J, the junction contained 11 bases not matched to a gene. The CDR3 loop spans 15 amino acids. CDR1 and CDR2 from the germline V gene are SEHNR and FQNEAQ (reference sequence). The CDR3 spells CASSAGPGQPSPLHF. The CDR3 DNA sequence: TGTGCCAGCAGCGCAGGCCCGGGACAGCCCTCACCCCTCCACTTT.

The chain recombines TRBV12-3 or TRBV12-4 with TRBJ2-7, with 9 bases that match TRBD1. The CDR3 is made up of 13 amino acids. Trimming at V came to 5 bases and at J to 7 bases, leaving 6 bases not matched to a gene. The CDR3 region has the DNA TGTGCCAGCAGTAAGGACAGGGGAAGGGAGCAGTACTTC. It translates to CASSKDRGREQYF.

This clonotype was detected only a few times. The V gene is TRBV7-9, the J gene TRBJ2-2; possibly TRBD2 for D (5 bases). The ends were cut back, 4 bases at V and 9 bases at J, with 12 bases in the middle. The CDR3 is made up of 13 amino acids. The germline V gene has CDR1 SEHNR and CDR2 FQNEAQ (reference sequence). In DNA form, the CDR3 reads TGTGCCAGCAGCTCGTCTAGCAATTGGGAGCTGTTTTTT. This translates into CASSSSSNWELFF.

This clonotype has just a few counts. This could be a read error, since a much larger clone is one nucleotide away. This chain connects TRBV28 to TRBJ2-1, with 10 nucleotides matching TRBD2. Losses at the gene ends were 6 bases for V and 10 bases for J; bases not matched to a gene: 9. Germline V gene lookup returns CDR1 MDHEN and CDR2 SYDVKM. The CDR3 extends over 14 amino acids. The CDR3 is CASSGASGSKEQFF. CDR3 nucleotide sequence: TGTGCCAGCAGCGGGGCTAGCGGGAGCAAAGAGCAGTTCTTC.

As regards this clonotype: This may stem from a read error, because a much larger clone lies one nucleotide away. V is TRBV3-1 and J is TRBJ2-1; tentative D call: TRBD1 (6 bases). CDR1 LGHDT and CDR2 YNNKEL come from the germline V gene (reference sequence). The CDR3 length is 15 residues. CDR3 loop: CASSQDQAGDETRYF. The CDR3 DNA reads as TGTGCCAGCAGCCAAGATCAAGCAGGGGACGAGACCCGGTACTTC.

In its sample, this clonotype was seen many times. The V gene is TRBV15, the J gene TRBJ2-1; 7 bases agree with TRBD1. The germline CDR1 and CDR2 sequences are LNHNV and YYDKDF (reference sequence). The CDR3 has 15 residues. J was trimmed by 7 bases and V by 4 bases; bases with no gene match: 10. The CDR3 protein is CATSTLQGTQNEQFF. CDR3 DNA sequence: TGTGCCACCAGCACATTACAGGGGACCCAGAATGAGCAGTTCTTC.

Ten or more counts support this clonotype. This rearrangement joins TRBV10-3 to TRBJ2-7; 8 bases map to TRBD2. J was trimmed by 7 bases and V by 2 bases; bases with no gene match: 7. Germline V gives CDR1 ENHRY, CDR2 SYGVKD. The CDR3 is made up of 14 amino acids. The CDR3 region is CAISEDGRAGEQYF. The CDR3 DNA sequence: TGTGCCATCAGTGAGGACGGGAGGGCCGGGGAGCAGTACTTC.

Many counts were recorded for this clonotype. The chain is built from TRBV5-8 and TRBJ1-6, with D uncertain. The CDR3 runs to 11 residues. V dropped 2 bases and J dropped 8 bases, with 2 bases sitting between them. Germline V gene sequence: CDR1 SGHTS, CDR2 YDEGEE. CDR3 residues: CASSFDSPLHF. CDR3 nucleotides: TGTGCCAGCAGCTTTGATTCACCCCTCCACTTT.

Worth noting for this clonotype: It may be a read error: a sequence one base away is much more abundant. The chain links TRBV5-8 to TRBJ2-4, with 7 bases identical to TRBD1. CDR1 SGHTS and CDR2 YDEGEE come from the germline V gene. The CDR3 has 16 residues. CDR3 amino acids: CASSLLTGFVENERFF. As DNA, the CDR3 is TGTGCCAGCAGCTTATTGACAGGGTTTGTGGAGAATGAGCGGTTCTTC.

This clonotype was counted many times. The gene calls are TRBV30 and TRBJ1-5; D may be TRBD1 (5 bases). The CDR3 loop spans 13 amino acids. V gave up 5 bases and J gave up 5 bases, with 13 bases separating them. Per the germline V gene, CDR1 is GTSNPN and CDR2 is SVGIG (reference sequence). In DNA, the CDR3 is TGTGCCTGGGCCGGGACCGACGATCAGCCCCAGCATTTT. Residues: CAWAGTDDQPQHF. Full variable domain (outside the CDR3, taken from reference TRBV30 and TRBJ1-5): SQTIHQWPATLVQPVGSPLSLECTVEGTSNPNLYWYRQAAGRGLQLLFYSVGIGQISSEVPQNLSASRPQDRQFILSSKKLLLSDSGFYLCAWAGTDDQPQHFGDGTRLSIL.

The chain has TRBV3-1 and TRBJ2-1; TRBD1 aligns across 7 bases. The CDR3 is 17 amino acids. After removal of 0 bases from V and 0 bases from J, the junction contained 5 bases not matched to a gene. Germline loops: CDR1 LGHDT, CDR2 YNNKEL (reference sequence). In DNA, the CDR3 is TGTGCCAGCAGCCAAGATTACAGGGGCCACTCCTACAATGAGCAGTTCTTC. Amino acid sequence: CASSQDYRGHSYNEQFF.

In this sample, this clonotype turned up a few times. The CDR3 loop reads CAGERAGGIQYF. The CDR3 coding sequence is TGTGCCGGCGAAAGGGCAGGGGGCATTCAGTACTTC. This chain links TRBV6-1 with TRBJ2-4; TRBD1 matches 7 bases. Trimming cost V 11 bases and J 9 bases; bases outside gene matches: 10. The germline V gene has CDR1 MNHNS and CDR2 SASEGT. The CDR3 has 12 amino acids.

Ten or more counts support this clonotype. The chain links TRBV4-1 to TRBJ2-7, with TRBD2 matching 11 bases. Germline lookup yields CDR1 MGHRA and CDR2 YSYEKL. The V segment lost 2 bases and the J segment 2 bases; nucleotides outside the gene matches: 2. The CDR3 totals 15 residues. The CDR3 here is CASSQPLAGAYEQYF. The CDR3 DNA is TGCGCCAGCAGCCAACCACTAGCGGGAGCCTACGAGCAGTACTTC.

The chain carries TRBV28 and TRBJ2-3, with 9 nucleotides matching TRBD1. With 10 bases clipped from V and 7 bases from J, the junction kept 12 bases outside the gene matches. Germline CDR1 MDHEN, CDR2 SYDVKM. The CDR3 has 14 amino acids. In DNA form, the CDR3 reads TGTGCCACTACGCCAACAGGGGGCGTATATACGCAGTATTTT. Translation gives CATTPTGGVYTQYF.

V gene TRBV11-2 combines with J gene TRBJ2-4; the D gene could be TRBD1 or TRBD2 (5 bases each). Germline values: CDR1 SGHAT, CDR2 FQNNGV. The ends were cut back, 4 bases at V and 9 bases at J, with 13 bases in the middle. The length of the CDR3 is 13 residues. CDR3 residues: CASSSRQRGIQYF. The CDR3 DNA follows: TGTGCCAGCAGCTCTAGACAGAGGGGCATTCAGTACTTC.

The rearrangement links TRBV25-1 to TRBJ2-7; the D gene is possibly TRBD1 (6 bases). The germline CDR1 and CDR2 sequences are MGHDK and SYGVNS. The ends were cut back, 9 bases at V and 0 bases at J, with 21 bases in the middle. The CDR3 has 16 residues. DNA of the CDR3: TGTGCCAGTCGGACAGACCAGAGCTTCATCTCCTACGAGCAGTACTTC. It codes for CASRTDQSFISYEQYF.

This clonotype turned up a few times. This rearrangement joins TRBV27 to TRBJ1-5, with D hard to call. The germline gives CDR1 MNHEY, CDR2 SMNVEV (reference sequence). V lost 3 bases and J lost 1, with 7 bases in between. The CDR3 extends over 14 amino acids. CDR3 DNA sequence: TGTGCCAGCAGTTTTATCGCAAGCAATCAGCCCCAGCATTTT. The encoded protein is CASSFIASNQPQHF.

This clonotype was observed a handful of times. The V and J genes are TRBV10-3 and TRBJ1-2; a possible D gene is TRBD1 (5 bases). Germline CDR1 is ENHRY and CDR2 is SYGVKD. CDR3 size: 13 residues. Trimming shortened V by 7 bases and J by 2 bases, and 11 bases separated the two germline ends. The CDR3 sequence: CAINPQGNYGYTF. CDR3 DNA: TGTGCCATCAACCCGCAGGGAAACTATGGCTACACCTTC.

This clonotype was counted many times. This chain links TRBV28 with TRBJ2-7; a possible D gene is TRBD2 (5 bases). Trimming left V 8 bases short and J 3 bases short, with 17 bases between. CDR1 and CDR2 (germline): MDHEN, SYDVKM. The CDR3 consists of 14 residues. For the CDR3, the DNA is TGTGCCAGCGGGTCGGGGTTTCGCCGCTACGAGCAGTACTTC. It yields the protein CASGSGFRRYEQYF.